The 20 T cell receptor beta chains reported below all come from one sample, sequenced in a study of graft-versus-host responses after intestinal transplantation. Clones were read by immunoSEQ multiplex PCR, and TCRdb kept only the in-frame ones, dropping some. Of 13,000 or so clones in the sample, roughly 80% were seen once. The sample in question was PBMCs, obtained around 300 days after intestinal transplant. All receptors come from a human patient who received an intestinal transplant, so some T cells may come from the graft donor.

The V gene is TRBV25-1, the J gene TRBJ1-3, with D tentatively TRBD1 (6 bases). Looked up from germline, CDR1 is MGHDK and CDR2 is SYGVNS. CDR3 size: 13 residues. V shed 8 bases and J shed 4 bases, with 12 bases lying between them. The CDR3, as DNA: TGTGCCAGCGGCACAGGGCTGGGAAACACCATATATTTT. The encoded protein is CASGTGLGNTIYF.

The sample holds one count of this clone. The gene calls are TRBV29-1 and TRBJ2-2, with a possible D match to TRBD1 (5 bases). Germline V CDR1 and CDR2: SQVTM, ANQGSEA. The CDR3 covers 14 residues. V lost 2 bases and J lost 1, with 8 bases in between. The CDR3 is CSVERQGNTGELFF. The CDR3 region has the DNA TGCAGCGTTGAAAGGCAGGGGAACACCGGGGAGCTGTTTTTT.

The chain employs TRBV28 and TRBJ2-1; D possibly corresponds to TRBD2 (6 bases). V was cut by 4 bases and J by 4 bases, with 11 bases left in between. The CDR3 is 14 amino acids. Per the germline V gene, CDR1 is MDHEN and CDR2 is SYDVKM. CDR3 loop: CASSSLADYNEQFF. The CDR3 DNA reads TGTGCCAGCAGTTCACTAGCAGATTACAATGAGCAGTTCTTC.

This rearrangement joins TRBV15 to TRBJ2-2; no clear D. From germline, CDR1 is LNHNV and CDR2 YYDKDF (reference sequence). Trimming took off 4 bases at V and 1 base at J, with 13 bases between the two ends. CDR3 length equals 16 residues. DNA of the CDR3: TGTGCCACCAGCATCCGACAATTTCGGAACACCGGGGAGCTGTTTTTT. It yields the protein CATSIRQFRNTGELFF.

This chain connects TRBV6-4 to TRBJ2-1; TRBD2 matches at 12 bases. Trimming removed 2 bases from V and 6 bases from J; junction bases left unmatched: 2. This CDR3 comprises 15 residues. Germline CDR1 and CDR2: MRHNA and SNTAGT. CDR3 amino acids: CASSDETSGSNEQFF. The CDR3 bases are TGTGCCAGCAGTGACGAGACTAGCGGGAGCAATGAGCAGTTCTTC.

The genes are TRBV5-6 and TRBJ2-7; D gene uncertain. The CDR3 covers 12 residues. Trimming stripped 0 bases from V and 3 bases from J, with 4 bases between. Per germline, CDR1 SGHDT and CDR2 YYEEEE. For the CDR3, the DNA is TGTGCCAGCAGCTTGGGGAACTACGAGCAGTACTTC. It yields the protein CASSLGNYEQYF.

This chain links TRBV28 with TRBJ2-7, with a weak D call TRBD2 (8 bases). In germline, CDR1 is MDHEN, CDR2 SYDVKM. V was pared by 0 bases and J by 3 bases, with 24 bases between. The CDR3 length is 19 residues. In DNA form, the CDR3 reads TGTGCCAGCAGTTTATGGGAGACAGGGTACGCGGGGGGAAGCTACGAGCAGTACTTC. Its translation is CASSLWETGYAGGSYEQYF.

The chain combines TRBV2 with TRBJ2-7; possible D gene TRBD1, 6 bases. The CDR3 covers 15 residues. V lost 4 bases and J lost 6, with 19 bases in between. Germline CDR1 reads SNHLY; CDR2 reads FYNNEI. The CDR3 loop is CASSASVPGAGEQYF. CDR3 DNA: TGTGCCAGCAGTGCCTCGGTGCCAGGGGCCGGCGAGCAGTACTTC.

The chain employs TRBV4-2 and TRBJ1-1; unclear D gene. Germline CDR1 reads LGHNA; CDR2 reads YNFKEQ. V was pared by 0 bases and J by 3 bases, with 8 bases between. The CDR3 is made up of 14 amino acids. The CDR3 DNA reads TGTGCCAGCAGCCAAGAGAATGACTACACTGAAGCTTTCTTT. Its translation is CASSQENDYTEAFF.

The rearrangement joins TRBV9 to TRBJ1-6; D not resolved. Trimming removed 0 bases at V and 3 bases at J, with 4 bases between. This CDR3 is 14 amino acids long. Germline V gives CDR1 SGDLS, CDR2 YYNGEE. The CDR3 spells CASSVGGYNSPLHF. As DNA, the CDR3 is TGTGCCAGCAGCGTAGGGGGCTATAATTCACCCCTCCACTTT.

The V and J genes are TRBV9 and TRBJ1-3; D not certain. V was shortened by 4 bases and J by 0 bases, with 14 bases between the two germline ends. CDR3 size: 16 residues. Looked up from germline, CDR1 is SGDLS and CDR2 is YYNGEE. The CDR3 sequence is CASSYPTESSGNTIYF. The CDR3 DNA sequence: TGTGCCAGCAGCTACCCCACAGAATCCTCTGGAAACACCATATATTTT. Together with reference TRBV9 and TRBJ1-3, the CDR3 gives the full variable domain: DSGVTQTPKHLITATGQRVTLRCSPRSGDLSVYWYQQSLDQGLQFLIQYYNGEERAKGNILERFSAQQFPDLHSELNLSSLELGDSALYFCASSYPTESSGNTIYFGEGSWLTVV.

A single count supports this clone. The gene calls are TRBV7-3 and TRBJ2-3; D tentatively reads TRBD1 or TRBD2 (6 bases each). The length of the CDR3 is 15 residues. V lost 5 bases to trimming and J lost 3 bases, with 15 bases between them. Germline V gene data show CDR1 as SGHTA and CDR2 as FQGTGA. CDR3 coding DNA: TGTGCCAGCAGCAGTGGAACGGGGGCGACAGATACGCAGTATTTT. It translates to CASSSGTGATDTQYF.

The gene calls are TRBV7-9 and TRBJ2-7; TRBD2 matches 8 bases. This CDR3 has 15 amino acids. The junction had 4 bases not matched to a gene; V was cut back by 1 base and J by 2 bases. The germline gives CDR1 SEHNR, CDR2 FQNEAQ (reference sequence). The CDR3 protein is CASSLEGLAPYEQYF. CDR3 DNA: TGTGCCAGCAGCTTAGAAGGACTAGCCCCCTACGAGCAGTACTTC.

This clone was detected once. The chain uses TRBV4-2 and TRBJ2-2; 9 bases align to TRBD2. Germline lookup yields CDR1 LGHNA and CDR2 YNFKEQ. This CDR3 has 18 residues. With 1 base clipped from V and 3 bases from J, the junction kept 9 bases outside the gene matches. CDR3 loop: CASSQVGAGGPDTGELFF. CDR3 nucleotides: TGTGCCAGCAGCCAAGTGGGTGCGGGAGGGCCGGACACCGGGGAGCTGTTTTTT.

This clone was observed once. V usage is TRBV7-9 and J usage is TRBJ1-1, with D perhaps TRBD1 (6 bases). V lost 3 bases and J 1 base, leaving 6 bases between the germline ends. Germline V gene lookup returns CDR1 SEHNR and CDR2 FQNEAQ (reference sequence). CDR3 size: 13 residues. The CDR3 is CASSLGANTEAFF. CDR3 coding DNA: TGTGCCAGCAGCTTGGGGGCGAACACTGAAGCTTTCTTT.

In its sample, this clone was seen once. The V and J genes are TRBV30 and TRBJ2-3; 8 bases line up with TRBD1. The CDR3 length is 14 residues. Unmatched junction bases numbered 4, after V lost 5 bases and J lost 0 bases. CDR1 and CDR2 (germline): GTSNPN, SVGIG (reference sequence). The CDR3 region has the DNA TGTGCCTGGGGGACAGGACTTAGCACAGATACGCAGTATTTT. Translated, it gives CAWGTGLSTDTQYF.

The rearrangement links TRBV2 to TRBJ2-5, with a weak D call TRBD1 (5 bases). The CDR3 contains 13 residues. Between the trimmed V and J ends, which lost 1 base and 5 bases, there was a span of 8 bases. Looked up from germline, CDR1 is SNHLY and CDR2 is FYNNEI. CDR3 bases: TGTGCCAGCAGTGAAGAGGGGCTGGAGACCCAGTACTTC. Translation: CASSEEGLETQYF.

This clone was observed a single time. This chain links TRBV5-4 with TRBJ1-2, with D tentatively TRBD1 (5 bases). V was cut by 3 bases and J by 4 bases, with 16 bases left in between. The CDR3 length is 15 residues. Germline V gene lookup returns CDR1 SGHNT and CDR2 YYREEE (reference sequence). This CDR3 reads CASSWGPGPAYGYTF. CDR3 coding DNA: TGTGCCAGCAGCTGGGGCCCTGGGCCGGCCTATGGCTACACCTTC.

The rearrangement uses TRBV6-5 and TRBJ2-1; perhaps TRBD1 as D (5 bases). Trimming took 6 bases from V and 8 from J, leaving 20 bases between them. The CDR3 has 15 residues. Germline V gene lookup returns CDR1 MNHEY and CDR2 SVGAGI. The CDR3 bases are TGTGCCAGCAGAAGGGGAACGGTTCGTCTCCATGAGCAGTTCTTC. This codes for CASRRGTVRLHEQFF.

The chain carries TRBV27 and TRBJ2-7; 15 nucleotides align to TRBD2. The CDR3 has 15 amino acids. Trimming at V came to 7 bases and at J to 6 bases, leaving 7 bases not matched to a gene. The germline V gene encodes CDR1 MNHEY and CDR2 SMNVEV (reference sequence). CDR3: CASKAQGLAGGEQYF. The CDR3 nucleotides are TGTGCCAGCAAAGCCCAGGGACTAGCGGGAGGCGAGCAGTACTTC.